Sequencing of this T cell receptor beta chain was carried out in a study of blood T cells in healthy people across ages. Points from the study as a whole: Researchers deemed the diversity estimates from one million T cells underestimates. Naive T cell percentage and TCR beta diversity correlated strongly.

Worth noting for this clonotype: Its antigen remains unidentified.

A sample-barcoded 5' primer and a J-beta primer mix were used in a second PCR of roughly 7 to 11 cycles. Every individual sample yielded 2.5 million or more paired-end reads (each containing CDR3). Using its own MiXCR run on the 5' RACE reads, TCRdb lists one record per CDR3 protein. This table has about 680,000 distinct CDR3 sequences, 49% appearing once. Between the trimmed V and J ends, which lost 6 bases and 3 bases, there was a span of 12 bases. The germline V gene has CDR1 MDHEN and CDR2 SYDVKM. This CDR3 comprises 13 residues. The clonotype comes from a woman aged 60 to 75 in good health. This chain links TRBV28 with TRBJ2-7; TRBD1 is a possible D gene (6 bases). Sequenced material: blood. CDR3 in amino acids: CASRVGGIYEQYF. CDR3 bases: TGTGCCAGCAGAGTAGGGGGAATCTACGAGCAGTACTTC. The whole variable domain, remainder taken from reference TRBV28 and TRBJ2-7, is DVKVTQSSRYLVKRTGEKVFLECVQDMDHENMFWYRQDPGLGLRLIYFSYDVKMKEKGDIPEGYSVSREKKERFSLILESASTNQTSMYLCASRVGGIYEQYFGPGTRLTVT.